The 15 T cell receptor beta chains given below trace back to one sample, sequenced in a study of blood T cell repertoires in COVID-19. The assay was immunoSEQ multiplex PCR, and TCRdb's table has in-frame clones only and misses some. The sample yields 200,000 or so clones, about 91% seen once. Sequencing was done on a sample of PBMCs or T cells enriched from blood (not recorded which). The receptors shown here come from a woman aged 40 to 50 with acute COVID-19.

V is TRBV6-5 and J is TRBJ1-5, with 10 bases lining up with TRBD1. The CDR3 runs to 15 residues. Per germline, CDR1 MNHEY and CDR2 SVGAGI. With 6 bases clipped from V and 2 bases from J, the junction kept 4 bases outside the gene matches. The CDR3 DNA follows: TGTGCCAGCAGCCGGGGGACAGGGGGCAATCAGCCCCAGCATTTT. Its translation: CASSRGTGGNQPQHF.

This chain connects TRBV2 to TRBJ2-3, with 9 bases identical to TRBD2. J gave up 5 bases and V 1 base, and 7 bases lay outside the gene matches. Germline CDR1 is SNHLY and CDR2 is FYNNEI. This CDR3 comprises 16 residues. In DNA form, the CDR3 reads TGTGCCAGCAGTGAAGGGGCGGGGGGGCCCGTAGATACGCAGTATTTT. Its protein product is CASSEGAGGPVDTQYF.

The CDR3: CASRGQARDTIYF. In DNA form, the CDR3 reads TGTGCCAGCAGGGGACAGGCCAGGGACACCATATATTTT. This chain joins TRBV12-3 or TRBV12-4 and TRBJ1-3; 8 nucleotides line up with TRBD1. The J segment lost 8 bases and the V segment lost 6 bases, leaving 6 bases of the junction unmatched. CDR3 size: 13 residues.

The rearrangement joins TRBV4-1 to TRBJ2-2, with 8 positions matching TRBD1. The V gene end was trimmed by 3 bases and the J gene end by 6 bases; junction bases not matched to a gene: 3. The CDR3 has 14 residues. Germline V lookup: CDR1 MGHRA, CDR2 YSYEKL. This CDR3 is CASSQRQGSGELFF. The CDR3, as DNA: TGCGCCAGCAGCCAGAGACAGGGGTCCGGGGAGCTGTTTTTT.

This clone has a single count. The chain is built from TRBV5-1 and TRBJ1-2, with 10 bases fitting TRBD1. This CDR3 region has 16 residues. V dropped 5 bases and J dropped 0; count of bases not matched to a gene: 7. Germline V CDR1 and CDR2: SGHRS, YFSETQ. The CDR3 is CASSPGTGVANYGYTF. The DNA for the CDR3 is TGCGCCAGCAGTCCTGGGACAGGGGTGGCTAACTATGGCTACACCTTC.

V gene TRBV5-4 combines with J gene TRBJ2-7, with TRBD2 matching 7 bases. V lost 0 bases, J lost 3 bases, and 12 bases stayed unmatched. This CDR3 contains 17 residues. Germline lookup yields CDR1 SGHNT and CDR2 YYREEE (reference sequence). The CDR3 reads CASSLEPLGLADYEQYF. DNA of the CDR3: TGTGCCAGCAGCTTGGAGCCTCTTGGCCTAGCGGACTACGAGCAGTACTTC.

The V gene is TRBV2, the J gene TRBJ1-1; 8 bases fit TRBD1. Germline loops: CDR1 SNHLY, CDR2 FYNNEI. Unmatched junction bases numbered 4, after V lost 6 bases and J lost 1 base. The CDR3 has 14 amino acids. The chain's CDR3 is CASSRTGRNTEAFF. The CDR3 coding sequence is TGTGCCAGCAGCCGGACAGGGAGGAACACTGAAGCTTTCTTT. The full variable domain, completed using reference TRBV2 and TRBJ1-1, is EPEVTQTPSHQVTQMGQEVILRCVPISNHLYFYWYRQILGQKVEFLVSFYNNEISEKSEIFDDQFSVERPDGSNFTLKIRSTKLEDSAMYFCASSRTGRNTEAFFGQGTRLTVV.

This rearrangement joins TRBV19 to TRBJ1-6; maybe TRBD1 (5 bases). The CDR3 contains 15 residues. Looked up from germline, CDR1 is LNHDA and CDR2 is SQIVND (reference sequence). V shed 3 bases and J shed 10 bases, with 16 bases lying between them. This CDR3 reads CASSMITAGPSPLHF. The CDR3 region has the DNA TGTGCCAGTAGTATGATAACGGCAGGGCCATCACCCCTCCACTTT.

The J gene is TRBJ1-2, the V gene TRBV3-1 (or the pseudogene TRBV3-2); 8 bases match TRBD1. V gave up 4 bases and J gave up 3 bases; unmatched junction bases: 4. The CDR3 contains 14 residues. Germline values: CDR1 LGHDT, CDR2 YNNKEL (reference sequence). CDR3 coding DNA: TGTGCCAGCAGCCTCGGGACAGGAGACTATGGCTACACCTTC. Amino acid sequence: CASSLGTGDYGYTF.

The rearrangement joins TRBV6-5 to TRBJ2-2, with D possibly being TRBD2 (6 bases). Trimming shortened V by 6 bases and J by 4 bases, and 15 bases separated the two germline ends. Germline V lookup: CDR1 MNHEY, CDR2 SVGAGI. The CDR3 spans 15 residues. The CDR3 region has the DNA TGTGCCAGCAGCCGTGGGGGGTTCAGCACCGGGGAGCTGTTTTTT. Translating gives CASSRGGFSTGELFF.

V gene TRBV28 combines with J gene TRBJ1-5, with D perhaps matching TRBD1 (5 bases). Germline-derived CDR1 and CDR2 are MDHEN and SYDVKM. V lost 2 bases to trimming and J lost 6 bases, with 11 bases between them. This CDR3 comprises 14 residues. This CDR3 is CASSLGGAGQPQHF. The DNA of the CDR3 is TGTGCCAGCAGTTTAGGAGGGGCAGGTCAGCCCCAGCATTTT.

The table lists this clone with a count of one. CDR3 DNA sequence: TGTGCCAGCAGCGTAAGTAAGGGGCAAACTGAAGCTTTCTTT. It yields the protein CASSVSKGQTEAFF. The genes are TRBV9 and TRBJ1-1, with D perhaps TRBD1 (5 bases). The length of the CDR3 is 14 residues. Trimming left V 1 base short and J 5 bases short, with 12 bases between. CDR1 and CDR2 (germline): SGDLS, YYNGEE.

The chain's CDR3 is CSVDDSKYEQYF. The CDR3 region has the DNA TGCAGCGTTGATGACAGTAAATACGAGCAGTACTTC. The V gene is TRBV29-1, the J gene TRBJ2-7; perhaps TRBD1 as D (5 bases). Deletions cut 3 bases from V and 4 bases from J, with 10 bases between. Looked up from germline, CDR1 is SQVTM and CDR2 is ANQGSEA. The CDR3 extends over 12 amino acids.

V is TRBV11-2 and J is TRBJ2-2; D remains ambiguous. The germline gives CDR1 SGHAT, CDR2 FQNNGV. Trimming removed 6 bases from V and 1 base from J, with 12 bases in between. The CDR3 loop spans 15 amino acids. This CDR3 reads CASRILDLNTGELFF. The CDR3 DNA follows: TGTGCCAGCAGAATCTTAGACTTGAACACCGGGGAGCTGTTTTTT.

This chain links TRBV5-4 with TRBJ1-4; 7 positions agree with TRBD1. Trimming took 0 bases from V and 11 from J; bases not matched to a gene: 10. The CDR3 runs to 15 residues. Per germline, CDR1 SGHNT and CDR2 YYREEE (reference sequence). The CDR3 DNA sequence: TGTGCCAGCAGCTTGGAGGCCGGTTCACAGGGGAAACTGTTTTTT. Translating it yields CASSLEAGSQGKLFF.